The 5 T cell receptor beta chains given below trace back to one sample, sequenced in a study of glioma-infiltrating T cells. Using RNA template, CDR3s of TCR alpha and beta were amplified with iRepertoire arm-PCR. MiXCR, applied by TCRdb to the multiplex PCR reads, yields one record per CDR3 protein. The sample holds more than 350,000 distinct CDR3 sequences, 41% seen once. Sequencing was performed on glioma tissue, nonneoplastic brain tissue, or PBMCs (not recorded which). Every receptor here comes from a human donor with low-grade glioma or glioblastoma, undergoing nonglioma brain surgery, or in good health (not recorded which).

This clonotype was counted ten times or more. The rearrangement uses TRBV20-1 and TRBJ1-5, with D possibly TRBD1 on 6 matching bases. This CDR3 is 12 amino acids long. Germline-derived CDR1 and CDR2 are DFQATT and SNEGSKA (reference sequence). Trimming took off 1 base at V and 12 bases at J, with 13 bases between the two ends. CDR3 in DNA: TGCAGTGCTAGAGTGGGGGCAGACCGCCAGCATTTT. Its translation is CSARVGADRQHF.

With respect to this clonotype: Since a much larger clone is just one base distant, this may be a read error. This chain joins TRBV20-1 and TRBJ1-5, with D unresolved. Germline V gene data show CDR1 as DFQATT and CDR2 as SNEGSKA (reference sequence). The CDR3 spans 15 residues. V was pared by 1 base and J by 0 bases, with 10 bases between. DNA of the CDR3: TGCAGTGCTAGAGGGAGACATTCTAGCAATCAGCCCCAGCATTTT. It codes for CSARGRHSSNQPQHF.

This clonotype turned up a few times. V usage is TRBV28 and J usage is TRBJ1-5; D remains unclear. The CDR3 is 13 amino acids. Germline CDR1 and CDR2: MDHEN and SYDVKM. Trimming took off 8 bases at V and 6 bases at J, with 14 bases between the two ends. The CDR3: CASLRAGSQPQHF. In DNA, the CDR3 is TGTGCCAGCCTCCGAGCTGGCAGTCAGCCCCAGCATTTT.

The genes are TRBV24-1 and TRBJ2-5; TRBD1 agrees at 8 bases. The CDR3 runs 15 residues. V dropped 4 bases and J dropped 5; count of bases not matched to a gene: 8. Germline loops: CDR1 KGHDR, CDR2 SFDVKD. The CDR3 spells CATSDPSGGAETQYF. CDR3 coding DNA: TGTGCCACCAGTGACCCCTCAGGGGGCGCGGAGACCCAGTACTTC.

The chain combines TRBV3-1 with TRBJ1-6; D remains unclear. Trimming cost V 0 bases and J 4 bases, with 10 bases left between them. The CDR3 loop spans 16 amino acids. The germline V gene encodes CDR1 LGHDT and CDR2 YNNKEL (reference sequence). The CDR3 here is CASSQDTHSYNSPLHF. The CDR3 DNA reads as TGTGCCAGCAGCCAAGATACGCACAGTTATAATTCACCCCTCCACTTT. The full variable domain, in which reference TRBV3-1 and TRBJ1-6 provide the parts outside the CDR3, is DTAVSQTPKYLVTQMGNDKSIKCEQNLGHDTMYWYKQDSKKFLKIMFSYNNKELIINETVPNRFSPKSPDKAHLNLHINSLELGDSAVYFCASSQDTHSYNSPLHFGNGTRLTVT.